The sequence of this TCR beta chain was determined in a study of T cells after yellow fever vaccination (dated 2019 in TCRdb). For the wider study: Libraries from fractions with low cell numbers were prepared with the SMART-Seq v4 Ultra Low Input RNA kit. To follow T-cell clones before and after primary and booster YFV17D yellow fever vaccination, bulk TCR alpha and beta repertoires were sequenced over time. Two healthy male donors, one aged 18 to 30 and one aged 30 to 40 years, made up the cohort. Bulk PBMC replicates and cell subsets were isolated from blood drawn at multiple timepoints before and after both primary and secondary immunization. On the study overall, not on this receptor specifically: The secondary T-cell response was weaker than the primary response but faster, peaking on day 5 instead of day 15. Most clones expanded after primary vaccination were re-detected after the booster (almost 98% of CD4 and about 88% of CD8), suggesting broad memory maintenance. A small share of clonotypes occurred in both CD4 and CD8 compartments, likely arising from convergent recombination. Only a couple of donors were included in the study, so the extent to which the findings can be generalized is limited. Computational filtering was required because FACS-sorted repertoires could contain abundant contaminating clonotypes from the bulk population.

TCR cDNA was synthesized by 5'RACE template switching, which introduced a universal primer site and unique molecular identifiers. cDNA synthesis was primed from both the TCR alpha and TCR beta constant segments. Library amplification used two PCR steps, and the second PCR step added sample barcodes and sequencing adapters. Sequencing of libraries was performed on Illumina HiSeq 2500 (2x100 bp) or NovaSeq (2x150 bp). As for how the authors treated the data: Reads were demultiplexed and collapsed into UMI consensus sequences with MIGEC, and V(D)J alignment was performed with MiXCR. Using edgeR on replicate PBMC samples, clonotypes were called vaccine-responding if FDR was below 0.01 and the log2 fold change was above 5 up to day 15. Bulk clonotypes were assigned CD4 or CD8 identity according to which sequenced CD4 or CD8 repertoire held them at higher abundance. TCRdb passed the public sequencing reads through fastp at Q25 and MiXCR, retaining productive beta sequences. Rows are unified per CDR3 protein, each entry keeping the most common DNA and genes. TCRdb, not the authors, supplied the V and J calls. Present in this sample are 600,000 to 750,000 distinct CDR3 sequences, roughly 12% of which were seen just once. The ten largest clones represent more than 12% of the sample.

On this clonotype itself: Its antigen remains unidentified. Nothing much larger sits one base from this clone, and base qualities are not available.

Sample treatment or condition, as interpreted from the label and publication: live attenuated yellow fever vaccine strain. At every blood-draw timepoint, two biological replicates of bulk PBMCs were collected. PBMCs were isolated from peripheral blood using a standard Ficoll-Paque protocol. TriZol was used to extract RNA from bulk PBMCs, from CD4 and CD8 fractions, and from dextramer-positive and dextramer-negative fractions. From the cysteine through the phenylalanine, the CDR3 covers 14 amino acids. The CDR3 DNA has 42 bases and is translated from base 1. V gives up 9 bases and J gives up 0 bases, and the segment between their germline ends measures 11 bases. CDR1 and CDR2 (SGHTA, FQGNSA) derive from the germline V gene.

This TCR derives from a young man who received the YFV17D yellow fever vaccine. Here the sequenced sample was PBMCs, taken on the day of the yellow fever booster vaccination. This receptor chain uses TRBV7-2 and TRBJ1-4; the D gene identity is not certain. The CDR3 protein sequence reads: CASKEVATNEKLFF. The DNA sequence is given as TGTGCCAGTAAGGAAGTTGCAACTAATGAAAAACTGTTTTTT.